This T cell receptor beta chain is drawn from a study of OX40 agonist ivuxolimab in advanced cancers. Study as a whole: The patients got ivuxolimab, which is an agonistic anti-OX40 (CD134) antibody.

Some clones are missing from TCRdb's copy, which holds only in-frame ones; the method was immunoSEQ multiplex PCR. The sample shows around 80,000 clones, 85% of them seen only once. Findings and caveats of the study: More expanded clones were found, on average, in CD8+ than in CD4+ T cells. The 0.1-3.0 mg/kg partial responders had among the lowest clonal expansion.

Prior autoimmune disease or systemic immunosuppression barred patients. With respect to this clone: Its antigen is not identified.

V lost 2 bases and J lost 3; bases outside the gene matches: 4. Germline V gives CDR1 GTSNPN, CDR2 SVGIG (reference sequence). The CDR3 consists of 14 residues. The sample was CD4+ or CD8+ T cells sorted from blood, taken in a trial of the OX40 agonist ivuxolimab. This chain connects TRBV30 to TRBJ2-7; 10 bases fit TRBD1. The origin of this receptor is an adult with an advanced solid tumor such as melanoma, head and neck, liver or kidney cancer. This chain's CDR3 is CAWSSGQGVYEQYF. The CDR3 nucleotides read TGTGCCTGGAGTAGTGGACAGGGGGTCTACGAGCAGTACTTC.